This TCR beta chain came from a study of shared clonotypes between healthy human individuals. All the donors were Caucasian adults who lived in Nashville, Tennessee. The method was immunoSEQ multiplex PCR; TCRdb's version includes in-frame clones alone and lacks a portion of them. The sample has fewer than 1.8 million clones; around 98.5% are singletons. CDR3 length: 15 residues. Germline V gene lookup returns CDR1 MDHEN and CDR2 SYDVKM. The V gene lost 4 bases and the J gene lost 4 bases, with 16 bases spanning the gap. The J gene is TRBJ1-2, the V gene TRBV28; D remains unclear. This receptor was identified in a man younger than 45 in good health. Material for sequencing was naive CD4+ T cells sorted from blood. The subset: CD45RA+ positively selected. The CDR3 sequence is CASSYPPPRSYGYTF. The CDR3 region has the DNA TGTGCCAGCAGTTATCCCCCCCCCAGGAGCTATGGCTACACCTTC.